Below are 10 T cell receptor beta chains sequenced from a single sample in a study of vaccination effects on CD4 cells after COVID-19. Sequenced by immunoSEQ multiplex PCR; TCRdb stores in-frame clones only, minus some. The table has 50,000 or so clones, approximately 70% seen once. These receptors have no known antigen. The culture ran for about eleven days before CD4+ T cells were isolated. Sequencing used CD4+ T cells from PBMCs cultured without peptide, obtained before COVID-19 vaccination. These receptors were collected from a human donor who received a COVID-19 vaccine.

This clone was seen just once. The V gene is TRBV18, the J gene TRBJ2-1; 10 nucleotides agree with TRBD1. The junction had 3 bases not matched to a gene; V was cut back by 0 bases and J by 7 bases. CDR1 and CDR2 from the germline V gene are KGHSH and LQKENI. This CDR3 comprises 15 residues. The CDR3 loop reads CASSPPRTGGNEQFF. The DNA of the CDR3 is TGTGCCAGCTCACCACCGAGGACAGGGGGGAATGAGCAGTTCTTC.

This clone was detected a few times. The CDR3: CASSSRPGTGEEQYF. CDR3 sequence (DNA): TGCGCCAGCAGCAGCCGACCGGGGACAGGGGAGGAGCAGTACTTC. This chain joins TRBV5-1 and TRBJ2-7, with 10 bases fitting TRBD1. The CDR3 totals 15 residues. Germline CDR1 is SGHRS and CDR2 is YFSETQ. The V gene end was trimmed by 4 bases and the J gene end by 7 bases; junction bases not matched to a gene: 11.

The gene calls are TRBV2 and TRBJ2-5; D not certain. Germline V gives CDR1 SNHLY, CDR2 FYNNEI. The germline V and J ends were trimmed by 3 bases and 5 bases, with 7 bases remaining between them. There are 12 residues in the CDR3. The CDR3 coding sequence is TGTGCCAGCAGTGAGACAACGGAGACCCAGTACTTC. It is translated as CASSETTETQYF.

The chain carries TRBV19 and TRBJ1-2; D gene ambiguous. This CDR3 comprises 15 residues. Deletions cut 3 bases from V and 0 bases from J, with 11 bases between. Per germline, CDR1 LNHDA and CDR2 SQIVND (reference sequence). The CDR3 sequence is CASSIGQQANYGYTF. As DNA, the CDR3 is TGTGCCAGTAGTATTGGGCAGCAAGCTAACTATGGCTACACCTTC.

J is TRBJ2-3 and V is TRBV5-4; TRBD1 is a possible D gene (6 bases). This CDR3 contains 14 residues. V was trimmed by 2 bases and J by 2 bases, leaving 9 bases between them. The V gene's germline CDR1 is SGHNT and CDR2 YYREEE (reference sequence). In DNA form, the CDR3 reads TGTGCCAGCAGCTTTCGACAGGACACAGATACGCAGTATTTT. Residues: CASSFRQDTDTQYF.

The gene calls are TRBV3-1 (or the pseudogene TRBV3-2) and TRBJ1-2; D is possibly TRBD1 (5 bases). The ends were cut back, 2 bases at V and 8 bases at J, with 12 bases in the middle. The CDR3 runs to 13 residues. Per germline, CDR1 LGHDT and CDR2 YNNKEL (reference sequence). CDR3 sequence (DNA): TGTGCCAGCAGCCAACAGGGATTGGCGGGCTACACCTTC. As protein: CASSQQGLAGYTF.

The chain has TRBV5-1 and TRBJ1-4; D remains ambiguous. Deletions cut 7 bases from V and 0 bases from J, with 13 bases between. CDR1 is SGHRS and CDR2 is YFSETQ in the germline V gene. The CDR3 extends over 15 amino acids. CDR3 residues: CASGVGGATNEKLFF. The CDR3 DNA reads TGCGCCAGCGGAGTAGGAGGAGCAACTAATGAAAAACTGTTTTTT.

The J gene is TRBJ1-5, the V gene TRBV18, with TRBD1 matching over 8 bases. Germline V CDR1 and CDR2: KGHSH, LQKENI. Trimming cost V 3 bases and J 7 bases; bases outside gene matches: 8. The length of the CDR3 is 15 residues. The CDR3 DNA sequence: TGTGCCAGCTCACCTAATCAGGGGGCAGGGCAGCCCCAGCATTTT. Its protein product is CASSPNQGAGQPQHF.

The chain links TRBV6-5 to TRBJ1-1; D is unresolved. The V end lost 7 bases, the J end lost 1 base, and 13 bases lay between the germline ends. The CDR3 loop spans 14 amino acids. Germline V gene lookup returns CDR1 MNHEY and CDR2 SVGAGI. The CDR3 reads CASIRQLPNTEAFF. The CDR3 nucleotides are TGTGCCAGCATCAGGCAGCTACCGAACACTGAAGCTTTCTTT.

The rearrangement links TRBV19 to TRBJ1-2; TRBD1 might be the D (5 bases). The ends were cut back, 4 bases at V and 2 bases at J, with 11 bases in the middle. CDR1 is LNHDA, CDR2 SQIVND, per germline (reference sequence). This CDR3 has 14 amino acids. The CDR3 coding sequence is TGTGCCAGTAGTACCCCCGGGGGGAACTATGGCTACACCTTC. This encodes CASSTPGGNYGYTF.